The subject of this entry is one TCR beta chain. Antigen unknown. The CDR3 runs to 16 residues. The V and J ends lost 1 base and 3 bases, in that order; junction bases with no gene match: 5. CDR1 and CDR2 from the germline V gene are SQVTM and ANQGSEA. These data originate in a study of T cell responses to AZD1222 COVID-19 vaccine. Study-wide results and caveats: Breadth and depth of Spike-specific TCRs rose after two AZD1222 doses. Without day 14 samples, only post-peak T cell repertoires were studied.

The protocol was immunoSEQ multiplex PCR, while the TCRdb copy is restricted to in-frame clones and leaves out a portion. The data contain some 150,000 clones, roughly 87% of them singletons. Sample: peripheral blood, taken 28 days after the second AZD1222 dose. The gene calls are TRBV29-1 and TRBJ2-3, with TRBD2 identical over 12 bases. This receptor was obtained from an adult who received the AZD1222 COVID-19 vaccine. DNA for the CDR3: TGCAGCGTTGAAGTACTAGCGGGAGGCGGGACAGATACGCAGTATTTT. Its protein product is CSVEVLAGGGTDTQYF.